One and the same sample provided the 25 T cell receptor beta chains below, sequenced in a study of blood T cell repertoires in COVID-19. Sequenced by immunoSEQ multiplex PCR; TCRdb stores in-frame clones only, minus some. The data show a few hundred thousand clones, around 80% seen once. Specimen: peripheral blood. These receptors all come from a woman in her forties who had recovered from COVID-19.

The rearrangement uses TRBV18 and TRBJ2-2; D ambiguous. The CDR3 covers 14 residues. V lost 3 bases and J lost 4, with 9 bases in between. CDR1 is KGHSH and CDR2 is LQKENI in the germline V gene. The CDR3 nucleotides read TGTGCCAGCTCACCCGCCGAGATCACCGGGGAGCTGTTTTTT. Its translation is CASSPAEITGELFF.

The chain uses TRBV5-1 and TRBJ2-7; D might be TRBD2 (6 bases). The CDR3 runs 16 residues. Germline CDR1 is SGHRS and CDR2 is YFSETQ. V was pared by 1 base and J by 0 bases, with 14 bases between. The CDR3 nucleotides read TGCGCCAGCAGCTTGTTAGGCGGGGATGTCTCCTACGAGCAGTACTTC. It specifies CASSLLGGDVSYEQYF.

This rearrangement joins TRBV24-1 to TRBJ1-3, with 7 bases matching TRBD1. J gave up 2 bases and V 10 bases, and 4 bases lay outside the gene matches. CDR3 length: 13 residues. The germline V gene has CDR1 KGHDR and CDR2 SFDVKD. CDR3 sequence reads: CATFTGAGNTIYF. DNA of the CDR3: TGTGCCACATTTACAGGGGCTGGAAACACCATATATTTT.

This chain connects TRBV6-5 to TRBJ1-1; D is unclear. The CDR3 length is 14 residues. Per germline, CDR1 MNHEY and CDR2 SVGAGI. Trimming shortened V by 0 bases and J by 0 bases, and 5 bases separated the two germline ends. CDR3 region: CASSYSSLNTEAFF. The CDR3 DNA follows: TGTGCCAGCAGTTACTCGTCGTTGAACACTGAAGCTTTCTTT.

This clone was recorded many times. This chain joins TRBV10-1 and TRBJ2-6, with D tentatively TRBD1 (6 bases). This CDR3 contains 16 residues. Trimming left V 5 bases short and J 0 bases short, with 11 bases between. The germline gives CDR1 WNHNN, CDR2 SYGVQD (reference sequence). The CDR3 protein is CASSSGDPSGANVLTF. The CDR3, as DNA: TGCGCCAGCAGTTCAGGGGATCCCTCTGGGGCCAACGTCCTGACTTTC.

This chain links TRBV5-1 with TRBJ2-3; 7 nucleotides agree with TRBD1. This CDR3 region has 15 residues. V lost 4 bases and J lost 2; bases outside the gene matches: 7. Germline loops: CDR1 SGHRS, CDR2 YFSETQ. CDR3 amino acids: CASSLRQGDTDTQYF. The CDR3 DNA follows: TGCGCCAGCAGCCTAAGACAGGGAGACACAGATACGCAGTATTTT. Drawing the rest from reference TRBV5-1 and TRBJ2-3, the complete variable domain is KAGVTQTPRYLIKTRGQQVTLSCSPISGHRSVSWYQQTPGQGLQFLFEYFSETQRNKGNFPGRFSGRQFSNSRSEMNVSTLELGDSALYLCASSLRQGDTDTQYFGPGTRLTVL.

This chain connects TRBV28 to TRBJ1-1, with D tentatively TRBD1 (6 bases). V was trimmed by 2 bases and J by 2 bases, leaving 12 bases between them. The germline CDR1 and CDR2 sequences are MDHEN and SYDVKM. This CDR3 has 15 residues. CDR3 bases: TGTGCCAGCAGTTTAGGCGGGGGGCTTAACACTGAAGCTTTCTTT. Translating gives CASSLGGGLNTEAFF.

V gene TRBV28 combines with J gene TRBJ1-2, with TRBD1 as a possible D gene (6 bases). Germline V gene lookup returns CDR1 MDHEN and CDR2 SYDVKM. Trimming shortened V by 8 bases and J by 4 bases, and 11 bases separated the two germline ends. This CDR3 spans 12 amino acids. CDR3 region: CASGQKPYGYTF. CDR3 sequence (DNA): TGTGCCAGCGGACAGAAACCCTATGGCTACACCTTC.

V usage is TRBV19 and J usage is TRBJ1-4; D is unclear. V lost 9 bases and J 3 bases, leaving 11 bases between the germline ends. Looked up from germline, CDR1 is LNHDA and CDR2 is SQIVND (reference sequence). The CDR3 is 13 amino acids. The CDR3 reads CASRVAANEKLFF. CDR3 in DNA: TGTGCCAGCCGGGTAGCGGCTAATGAAAAACTGTTTTTT.

The DNA of the CDR3 is TGTGCCAGCAGCCAAGCAGGGGAGTCCTATAATTCACCCCTCCACTTT. Translated, it gives CASSQAGESYNSPLHF. The chain joins TRBV3-1 (or the pseudogene TRBV3-2) to TRBJ1-6, with a possible D match to TRBD1 (6 bases). This CDR3 has 16 amino acids. V gave up 1 base and J gave up 1 base, with 8 bases separating them. Looked up from germline, CDR1 is LGHDT and CDR2 is YNNKEL (reference sequence).

The J gene is TRBJ2-3, the V gene TRBV5-1; 9 nucleotides line up with TRBD2. The CDR3 sequence is 15 residues long. Per germline, CDR1 SGHRS and CDR2 YFSETQ. After removal of 3 bases from V and 0 bases from J, the junction contained 2 bases not matched to a gene. The CDR3 region has the DNA TGCGCCAGCAGCTCCAGCGGGGGGAGCACAGATACGCAGTATTTT. It specifies CASSSSGGSTDTQYF.

About this clone itself: Other DNA sequences of this sample code for an identical CDR3. The J gene is TRBJ2-3, the V gene TRBV4-2; D gene unclear. This CDR3 comprises 15 residues. Germline CDR1 is LGHNA and CDR2 is YNFKEQ. Trimming removed 0 bases from V and 2 bases from J, with 9 bases in between. The CDR3, as DNA: TGTGCCAGCAGCCAAGATCTGAGAATCACAGATACGCAGTATTTT. Translating it yields CASSQDLRITDTQYF.

The V gene is TRBV7-9, the J gene TRBJ2-7; D is unresolved. The V gene lost 5 bases and the J gene lost 5 bases, with 10 bases spanning the gap. The length of the CDR3 is 12 residues. Germline-derived CDR1 and CDR2 are SEHNR and FQNEAQ (reference sequence). This chain's CDR3 is CASSPSGDEQYF. The DNA for the CDR3 is TGTGCCAGCAGCCCCTCGGGTGACGAGCAGTACTTC.

The chain is built from TRBV7-8 and TRBJ2-7; D ambiguous. The CDR3 extends over 15 amino acids. Germline V gene sequence: CDR1 SGHVS, CDR2 FQNEAQ. Trimming pared 5 bases from V and 4 bases from J, leaving 18 bases between. The CDR3 DNA follows: TGTGCCAGCAGCCCTCGCCCCAACTCATTATACGAGCAGTACTTC. Translated: CASSPRPNSLYEQYF.

This clone was seen just once. CDR3 sequence (DNA): TGTGCTAGTGGTTTTGAGACAGATCAGCCCCAGCATTTT. It translates to CASGFETDQPQHF. The chain uses TRBV12-5 and TRBJ1-5, with D possibly TRBD1 on 5 matching bases. V was shortened by 3 bases and J by 5 bases, with 8 bases between the two germline ends. In germline, CDR1 is LGHNT, CDR2 FRNRAP. This CDR3 comprises 13 residues.

Points on this clone: The sample has other DNA sequences that encode this CDR3 too. The J gene is TRBJ2-5, the V gene TRBV7-2; 7 bases line up with TRBD1. Trimming at V came to 1 base and at J to 4 bases, leaving 0 bases not matched to a gene. Looked up from germline, CDR1 is SGHTA and CDR2 is FQGNSA. CDR3 length: 13 residues. The CDR3 bases are TGTGCCAGCAGCTTAGGACAGGGAGAGACCCAGTACTTC. This gives the protein CASSLGQGETQYF.

This chain joins TRBV10-2 and TRBJ2-7; D is unclear. This CDR3 has 14 amino acids. Trimming removed 3 bases from V and 3 bases from J, with 12 bases in between. Germline-derived CDR1 and CDR2 are WSHSY and SAAADI. CDR3 DNA sequence: TGCGCCAGCAGTGAAGTAAGCCAAGTCTACGAGCAGTACTTC. Its translation is CASSEVSQVYEQYF.

The J gene is TRBJ2-2, the V gene TRBV28; D is unclear. The germline CDR1 and CDR2 sequences are MDHEN and SYDVKM. The V end was cut by 2 bases, the J end by 1 base, with 8 bases between. The CDR3 runs to 15 residues. The CDR3 bases are TGTGCCAGCAGTTTAGACTTGGGGAACACCGGGGAGCTGTTTTTT. It translates to CASSLDLGNTGELFF.

The rearrangement uses TRBV30 and TRBJ1-5; TRBD1 might be the D (5 bases). CDR1 is GTSNPN, CDR2 SVGIG, per germline (reference sequence). V was clipped by 0 bases and J by 7 bases, with 16 bases between them. This CDR3 is 15 amino acids long. The CDR3 region has the DNA TGTGCCTGGAGTGTACCCGGGGGTGTAGGACAGCCCCAGCATTTT. It encodes CAWSVPGGVGQPQHF.

This clone has just a few counts. The chain joins TRBV15 to TRBJ2-7; 9 bases match TRBD1. The V and J ends lost 4 bases and 5 bases, in that order; junction bases with no gene match: 12. This CDR3 contains 16 residues. CDR1 is LNHNV, CDR2 YYDKDF, per germline (reference sequence). The CDR3 loop is CATSKLAGTGWDEQYF. The CDR3 DNA reads as TGTGCCACCAGCAAACTAGCCGGGACAGGGTGGGACGAGCAGTACTTC.

Only one count was recorded for this clone. The rearrangement joins TRBV27 to TRBJ1-5; perhaps TRBD1 as D (6 bases). Germline V gene sequence: CDR1 MNHEY, CDR2 SMNVEV (reference sequence). Between the trimmed V and J ends, which lost 5 bases and 4 bases, there was a span of 18 bases. CDR3 length equals 16 residues. This chain's CDR3 is CASSPVDRSPNQPQHF. The CDR3 DNA reads as TGTGCCAGCAGTCCAGTTGACAGGTCCCCAAATCAGCCCCAGCATTTT.

V is TRBV5-1 and J is TRBJ2-1; maybe TRBD1 (6 bases). The CDR3 runs 12 residues. Deletions cut 2 bases from V and 9 bases from J, with 9 bases between. In germline, CDR1 is SGHRS, CDR2 YFSETQ. CDR3 region: CASSLQGGEQFF. The CDR3 DNA is TGCGCCAGCAGCTTACAGGGTGGTGAGCAGTTCTTC.

CDR3 amino acids: CSVGGTGIDEQYF. CDR3 DNA: TGCAGCGTTGGAGGGACAGGGATTGACGAGCAGTACTTC. V gene TRBV29-1 combines with J gene TRBJ2-7; the match to TRBD1 covers 9 bases. The V gene end was trimmed by 4 bases and the J gene end by 5 bases; junction bases not matched to a gene: 6. Germline-derived CDR1 and CDR2 are SQVTM and ANQGSEA. CDR3 length: 13 residues.

The chain combines TRBV6-2 or TRBV6-3 with TRBJ1-1; 10 bases map to TRBD1. CDR3 length equals 16 residues. Looked up from germline, CDR1 is MNHEY and CDR2 is SVGEGT. The ends lost 6 bases at V and 5 bases at J; junction bases unmatched: 12. DNA for the CDR3: TGTGCCAGCAGCCGAACCCGACAGGGGGCGCAAACTGAAGCTTTCTTT. Translation: CASSRTRQGAQTEAFF.

The rearrangement joins TRBV7-6 to TRBJ1-1; tentatively, D is TRBD1 (6 bases). Between the trimmed V and J ends, which lost 0 bases and 4 bases, there was a span of 15 bases. From germline, CDR1 is SGHVS and CDR2 FNYEAQ. The CDR3 is 16 amino acids. CDR3 loop: CASSLALKGGITEAFF. The CDR3 DNA follows: TGTGCCAGCAGCTTAGCGCTGAAAGGGGGTATCACTGAAGCTTTCTTT. Filled out from reference TRBV7-6 and TRBJ1-1, the complete variable domain reads GAGVSQSPRYKVTKRGQDVALRCDPISGHVSLYWYRQALGQGPEFLTYFNYEAQQDKSGLPNDRFSAERPEGSISTLTIQRTEQRDSAMYRCASSLALKGGITEAFFGQGTRLTVV.